This T cell receptor (beta chain) was retrieved from a study of identical twins (TCRdb year 2016). About the study as a whole: TCR alpha and beta repertoires from monozygotic twins, unrelated adults of various ages and cord blood were deep-sequenced to test whether fetal clonotypes persist. To rule out contamination, the twin experiments were replicated at different times with different library preparation protocols. The paper's findings and limits, for the study overall: Out-of-frame TCR alpha sequences shared between twins showed an excess of low generation-probability sequences compared with coincidental sharing between unrelated individuals. Abundant cord blood beta clonotypes carried fewer insertions; young adult naive repertoires showed a weaker similar trend, while memory repertoires showed none. In beta out-of-frame sequences, excess twin sharing was weaker, because having fewer shared sequences lowered the signal-to-noise ratio. Invariant T cells such as MAIT and iNKT could partly confound zero-insertion analyses, though diverse VJ usage argued against this for most clonotypes. Conclusions relied on cross-sectional statistical analysis, since the same donors could not be followed over many years. In monozygotic twins, out-of-frame TCR alpha sharing was systematically underestimated by recombination models, although the models agreed with sharing between unrelated individuals.

This clonotype was picked up a small number of times. Its specific antigen is unknown. No much larger clonotype is one base removed from it; base qualities were not supplied. A distance of 8 bases separates the germline ends of V and J, which lose 8 bases and 1 base respectively. The CDR3 runs 13 amino acids, cysteine and phenylalanine included. The CDR3 DNA has 39 bases and is translated from base 1. All donors were healthy Caucasians. Three pairs of female monozygotic twins, all aged 18 to 29 years, were included in the twin cohort. Positive isolation kits from Invitrogen were used to isolate the CD4+ and CD8+ T cell populations. The library was made by 5' RACE. Sequencing took place on an Illumina HiSeq 2000. A universal primer binding site was added through template switching, and the final cDNA carried a unique molecular identifier so that TCR cDNA molecules could be counted accurately. Specific primers in the conserved constant-segment region were used to synthesize first-strand cDNA for TCR alpha and beta chains. To control for contamination, every cDNA library was double barcoded, receiving both a SMART-Mk sample barcode and Illumina barcodes. TruSeq adapter sequences, together with Illumina sample barcodes, were added in two successive PCR steps. The Illumina HiSeq platform was used with custom primers to sequence TCR alpha and beta cDNA libraries. The published analysis was carried out like this. MiGEC was used to process raw reads and extract unique molecular identifiers, and MiXCR was used to find CDR3 positions. Recombination models were inferred per individual with the repgenHMM and IGoR tools using an EM algorithm. The analysis of shared clonotypes was done with the tcR package in R, with sharing normalized by the product of cloneset sizes. Out-of-frame nonproductive sequences were analyzed to study raw recombination free of thymic and clonal selection effects. TCRdb redid the processing of the public reads, applying fastp at Q25 and MiXCR, and retained in-frame beta chains. CDR3 protein sequences are deduplicated, and each keeps its most common genes and DNA. TCRdb, not the original authors, processed these V and J calls. The sample table records 450,000 or so distinct CDR3 sequences; 20% to 30% of these occur just once. The ten largest clonotypes hold just under 3% of the sample.

The same specimen was also included in a second study, on T cells expressing NK-cell markers. That second report states: TCR beta-chain repertoires were profiled in sorted CD3+CD56+NKG2C+, CD3+CD56+NKG2C- and CD3+CD56-NKG2C+ T-cell subsets from roughly eight donors. Seven of the eight sequenced donors were HCMV-seropositive and one was HCMV-seronegative. In several experiments an anti-gammadeltaTCR antibody was added to restrict sorting to alphabetaTCR-expressing T cells. In over 5 donors, the dominant CD3+CD56+NKG2C+ clonotypes were among the top 10 CD8+ clonotypes and accounted for about 1.0-7.0% of CD8+ T cells. Those dominant clonotypes were again the most abundant among CD3+CD56-NKG2C+ cells in a handful of donors, at 28.3-60.1%. Whether the expanded NKG2C-expressing T cell clones were specific for HCMV antigens was left unclear. All eight donors whose samples were sequenced were randomly selected healthy volunteers, three of them men and five women. HCMV-specific IgG was detected in serum with a commercial ELISA kit to determine HCMV serostatus. MIGEC was used to demultiplex reads and group reads by UMI, and MiTCR was used to assemble and quantify clonotypes. To exclude erroneous sequences, only TCR cDNA sequences supported by at least two reads were retained. Downstream repertoire analysis used the tcR package, and clonotypes were matched across fractions by CDR3 nucleotide sequence plus V segment. Antigen specificity was annotated against VDJdb with VDJmatch, allowing one amino acid substitution in CDR3.

The TCR sequence derives from a woman aged 18-29 years in good health. The chain is assembled from TRBV12-3 or TRBV12-4 and TRBJ2-2; the D gene remains uncertain. The specimen sequenced was CD4+ T cells sorted from blood. At the DNA level, the sequence is TGTGCCAGCGGCCGTCGGAACACCGGGGAGCTGTTTTTT. The resulting protein is CASGRRNTGELFF.